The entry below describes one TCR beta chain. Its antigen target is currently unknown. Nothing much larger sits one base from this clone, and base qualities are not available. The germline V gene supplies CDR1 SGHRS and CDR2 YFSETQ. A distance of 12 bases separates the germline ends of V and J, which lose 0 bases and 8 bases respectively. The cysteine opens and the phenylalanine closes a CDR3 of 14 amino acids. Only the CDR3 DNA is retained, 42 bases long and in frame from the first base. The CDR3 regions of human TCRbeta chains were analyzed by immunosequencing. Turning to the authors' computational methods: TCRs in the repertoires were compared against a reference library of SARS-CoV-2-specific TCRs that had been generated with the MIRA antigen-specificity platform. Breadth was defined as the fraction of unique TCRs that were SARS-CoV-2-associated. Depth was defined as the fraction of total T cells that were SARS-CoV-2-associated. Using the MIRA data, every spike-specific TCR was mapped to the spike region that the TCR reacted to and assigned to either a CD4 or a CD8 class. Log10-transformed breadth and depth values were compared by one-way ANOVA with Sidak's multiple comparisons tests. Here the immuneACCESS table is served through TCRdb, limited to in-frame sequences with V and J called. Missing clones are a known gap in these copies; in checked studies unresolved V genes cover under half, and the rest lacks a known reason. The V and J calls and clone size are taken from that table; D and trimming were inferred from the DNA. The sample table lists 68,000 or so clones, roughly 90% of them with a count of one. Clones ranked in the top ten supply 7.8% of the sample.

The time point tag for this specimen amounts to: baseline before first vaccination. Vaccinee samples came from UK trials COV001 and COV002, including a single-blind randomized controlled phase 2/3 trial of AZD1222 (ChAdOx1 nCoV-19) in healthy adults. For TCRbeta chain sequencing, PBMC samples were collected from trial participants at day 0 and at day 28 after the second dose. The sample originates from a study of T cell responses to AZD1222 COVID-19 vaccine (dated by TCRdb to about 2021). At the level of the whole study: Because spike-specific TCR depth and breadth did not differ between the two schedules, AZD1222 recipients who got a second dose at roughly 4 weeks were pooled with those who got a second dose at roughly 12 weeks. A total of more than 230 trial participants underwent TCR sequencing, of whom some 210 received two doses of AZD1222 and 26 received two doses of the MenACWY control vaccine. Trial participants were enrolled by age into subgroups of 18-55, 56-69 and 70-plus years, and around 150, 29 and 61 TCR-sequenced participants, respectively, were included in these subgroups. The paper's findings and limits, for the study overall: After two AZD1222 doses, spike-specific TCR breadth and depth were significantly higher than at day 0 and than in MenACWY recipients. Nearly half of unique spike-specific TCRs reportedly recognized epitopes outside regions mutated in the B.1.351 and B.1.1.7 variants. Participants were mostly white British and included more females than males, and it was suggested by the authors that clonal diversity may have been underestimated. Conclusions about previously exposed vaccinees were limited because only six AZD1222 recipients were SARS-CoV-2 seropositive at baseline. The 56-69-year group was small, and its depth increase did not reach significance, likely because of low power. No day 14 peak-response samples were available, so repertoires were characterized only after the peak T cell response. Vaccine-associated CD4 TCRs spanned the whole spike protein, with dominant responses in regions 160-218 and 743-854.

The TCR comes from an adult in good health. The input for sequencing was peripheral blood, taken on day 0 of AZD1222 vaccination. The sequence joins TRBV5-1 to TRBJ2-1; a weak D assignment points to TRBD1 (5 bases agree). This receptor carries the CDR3 CASSLGSGFDEQFF. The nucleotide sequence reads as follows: TGCGCCAGCAGCTTGGGGTCAGGGTTCGATGAGCAGTTCTTC.